This TCR beta chain was retrieved from a study of shared clonotypes between healthy human individuals. The data were produced by immunoSEQ multiplex PCR, yet TCRdb's version contains in-frame clones alone and is incomplete. The table has approximately 720,000 clones, less than 80% seen once. This clone is categorized as medium-sized (0.01 to 0.1%). Trimming removed 6 bases from V and 6 bases from J; junction bases left unmatched: 10. The germline gives CDR1 SQVTM, CDR2 ANQGSEA. The CDR3 runs to 15 residues. The chain couples TRBV29-1 to TRBJ2-2; TRBD1 matches at 10 bases. The specimen was memory CD4+ T cells sorted from blood. The subset is: CD45RA-negative fraction. The TCR comes from a woman in her twenties or thirties in good health. The CDR3 here is CSVNRDRGSAGELFF. DNA for the CDR3: TGCAGCGTCAACCGGGACAGGGGATCTGCCGGGGAGCTGTTTTTT.